Reported below is one T cell receptor (beta chain). The data derive from a study of blood T cell repertoires in COVID-19. TCRdb keeps only in-frame clones here, not all; method: immunoSEQ multiplex PCR. The sample consists of over 200,000 clones, under 90% of them appearing once. Sequenced sample: PBMCs or T cells enriched from blood (not recorded which). The sequence derives from a man between 60 and 70 years old who had recovered from COVID-19.

CDR3 in DNA: TGTGCCAGCAGCACCAACGGACTAGCGGGGGCGGGGCAGTTCTTC. It yields the protein CASSTNGLAGAGQFF. This chain joins TRBV7-2 and TRBJ2-1, with 13 bases identical to TRBD2. The CDR3 consists of 15 residues. The ends lost 5 bases at V and 12 bases at J; junction bases unmatched: 10. Germline CDR1 reads SGHTA; CDR2 reads FQGNSA. Drawing the rest from reference TRBV7-2 and TRBJ2-1, the complete variable domain is GAGVSQSPSNKVTEKGKDVELRCDPISGHTALYWYRQSLGQGLEFLIYFQGNSAPDKSGLPSDRFSAERTGGSVSTLTIQRTQQEDSAVYLCASSTNGLAGAGQFFGPGTRLTVL.